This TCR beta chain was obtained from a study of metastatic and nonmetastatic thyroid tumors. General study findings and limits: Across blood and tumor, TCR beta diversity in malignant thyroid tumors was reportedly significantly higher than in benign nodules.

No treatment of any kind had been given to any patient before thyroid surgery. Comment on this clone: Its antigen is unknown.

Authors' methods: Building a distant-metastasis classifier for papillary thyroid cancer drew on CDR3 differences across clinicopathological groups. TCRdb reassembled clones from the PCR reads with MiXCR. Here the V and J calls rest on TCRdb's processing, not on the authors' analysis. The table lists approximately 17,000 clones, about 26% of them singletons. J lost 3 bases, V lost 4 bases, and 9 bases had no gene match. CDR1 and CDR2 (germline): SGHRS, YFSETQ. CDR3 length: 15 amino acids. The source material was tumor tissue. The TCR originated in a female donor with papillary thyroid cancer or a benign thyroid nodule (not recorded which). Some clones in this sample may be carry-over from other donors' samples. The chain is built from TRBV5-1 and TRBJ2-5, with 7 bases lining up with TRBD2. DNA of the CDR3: TGCGCCAGCAGCGGGGAGGGACTCCCCGAAGAGACCCAGTACTTC. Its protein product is CASSGEGLPEETQYF.